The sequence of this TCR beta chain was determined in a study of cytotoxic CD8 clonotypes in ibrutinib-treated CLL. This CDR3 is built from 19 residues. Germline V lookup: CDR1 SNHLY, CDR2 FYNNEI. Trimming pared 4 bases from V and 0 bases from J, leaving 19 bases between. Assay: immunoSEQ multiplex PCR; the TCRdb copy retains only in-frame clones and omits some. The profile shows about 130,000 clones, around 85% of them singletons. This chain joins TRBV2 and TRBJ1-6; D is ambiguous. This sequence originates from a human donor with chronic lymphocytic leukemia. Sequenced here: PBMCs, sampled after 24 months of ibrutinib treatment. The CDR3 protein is CASSVVKGRFPSYNSPLHF. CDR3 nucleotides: TGTGCCAGCAGTGTCGTAAAGGGAAGATTTCCCTCCTATAATTCACCCCTCCACTTT.